This T cell receptor (beta chain) was profiled in a study of STAT5B mutations in CD4+ large granular lymphocyte leukemia. Study-wide findings and caveats: No patients shared main leukemic clonotypes, though 20% to 25% appeared at low frequency elsewhere.

Data came from immunoSEQ multiplex PCR; TCRdb stores just in-frame clones and leaves some out. The table has 30,000 or so clones, about three quarters seen once; the top ten hold around 1%. CDR1 is SGHRS, CDR2 YFSETQ, per germline. Between the trimmed V and J ends, which lost 0 bases and 4 bases, there was a span of 10 bases. The CDR3 is 15 residues long. With regard to this clone: The antigen is undetermined.

This sequence originates from a human donor in good health. The chain uses TRBV5-1 and TRBJ2-2; D perhaps matches TRBD1 (5 bases). Sequencing input: CD4+ T cells from blood buffy coats. The CDR3 sequence: CASSLVQGGTGELFF. The DNA of the CDR3 is TGCGCCAGCAGCTTGGTCCAGGGTGGCACCGGGGAGCTGTTTTTT.